One sample yielded the 9 T cell receptor beta chains listed below, sequenced in a study of response to subunit inactivated influenza vaccine. TCRdb redid the calling of the RT-PCR reads with MiXCR, one entry per CDR3 protein. The sample carries about 160,000 distinct CDR3 sequences, roughly a tenth recorded once. The sample was non-naive T cells sorted from PBMCs, taken 40 to 50 days after vaccination. These receptors came from a man aged 50 or older who received an inactivated influenza vaccine.

V usage is TRBV2 and J usage is TRBJ2-7, with D possibly TRBD2 on 6 matching bases. The V gene's germline CDR1 is SNHLY and CDR2 FYNNEI. V lost 6 bases and J lost 7, with 10 bases in between. The CDR3 totals 11 residues. The CDR3 coding sequence is TGTGCCAGCAGGGGACTTGTTGAGCAGTACTTC. Protein sequence: CASRGLVEQYF.

This clonotype was counted between two and nine times. This chain joins TRBV9 and TRBJ2-7, with 9 bases that match TRBD1. Trimming at V came to 1 base and at J to 6 bases, leaving 8 bases not matched to a gene. This CDR3 comprises 15 residues. The germline V gene has CDR1 SGDLS and CDR2 YYNGEE. CDR3 loop: CASSVSPGQGFEQYF. CDR3 sequence (DNA): TGTGCCAGCAGCGTAAGCCCGGGACAGGGCTTCGAGCAGTACTTC.

V is TRBV7-2 and J is TRBJ1-2; D is ambiguous. CDR3 length: 14 amino acids. Germline V gene sequence: CDR1 SGHTA, CDR2 FQGNSA. V lost 1 base to trimming and J lost 8 bases, with 14 bases between them. The CDR3 sequence: CASSLGLQLPGYTF. CDR3 coding DNA: TGTGCCAGCAGCTTAGGACTCCAGTTACCCGGCTACACCTTC.

V usage is TRBV4-3 and J usage is TRBJ1-1; tentative D call: TRBD1 (6 bases). V lost 0 bases and J lost 4, with 18 bases in between. The CDR3 extends over 17 amino acids. CDR1 is LGHNA and CDR2 is YSLEER in the germline V gene. CDR3 coding DNA: TGCGCCAGCAGCCAAGAGTTTCTAAAGGGGGTCGGCACTGAAGCTTTCTTT. It is translated as CASSQEFLKGVGTEAFF.

The sample holds many counts of this clonotype. The chain is built from TRBV6-5 and TRBJ1-5; TRBD1 matches 9 bases. Germline-derived CDR1 and CDR2 are MNHEY and SVGAGI. CDR3 length equals 14 residues. V gave up 6 bases and J gave up 6 bases; unmatched junction bases: 6. CDR3 loop: CASSYGQGRQPQHF. CDR3 nucleotide sequence: TGTGCCAGCAGCTACGGACAGGGGCGTCAGCCCCAGCATTTT.

The V and J genes are TRBV12-3 or TRBV12-4 and TRBJ1-1, with a tentative D call TRBD1 (6 bases). The V end lost 2 bases, the J end lost 13 bases, and 23 bases lay between the germline ends. The CDR3 sequence is 15 residues long. CDR3 bases: TGTGCCAGCAGTTTATCGGCTACCGGGGGGCGCCTTCATTTCTTT. Translation: CASSLSATGGRLHFF.

This clonotype was observed at least ten times. V gene TRBV12-3 or TRBV12-4 combines with J gene TRBJ1-2; TRBD1 is a possible D gene (5 bases). The CDR3 has 14 amino acids. The V end was cut by 2 bases, the J end by 4 bases, with 11 bases between. CDR3 nucleotide sequence: TGTGCCAGCAGTTTACAGGGCGGGTTCTATGGCTACACCTTC. It translates to CASSLQGGFYGYTF.

This clonotype was observed a few times. J is TRBJ2-1 and V is TRBV9; 9 bases agree with TRBD2. Germline V gives CDR1 SGDLS, CDR2 YYNGEE. This CDR3 comprises 16 residues. Trimming cost V 7 bases and J 7 bases; bases outside gene matches: 15. The CDR3 coding sequence is TGTGCCAGCTCATACGGGGCGGGGGGGCCCTGGAATGAGCAGTTCTTC. This translates into CASSYGAGGPWNEQFF.

This clonotype was observed a handful of times. The genes are TRBV12-3 or TRBV12-4 and TRBJ1-1; TRBD1 matches 9 bases. After removal of 4 bases from V and 5 bases from J, the junction contained 8 bases not matched to a gene. CDR3 length equals 15 residues. The CDR3 nucleotides read TGTGCCAGCAGTTCAACTACAGGGGGCAGGACTGAAGCTTTCTTT. It is translated as CASSSTTGGRTEAFF.